The 17 T cell receptor beta chains reported below all come from one sample, sequenced in a study of T-cell memory formation after mild COVID-19. TCRdb passed the 5' RACE reads through MiXCR, listing each CDR3 protein once. Of a few hundred thousand distinct CDR3 sequences detected, roughly 24% appear once; the ten largest clones hold 7% to 9.5%. Sequenced sample: PBMCs or a T cell subset sorted from them (not recorded which). These receptors were collected from an adult woman who had mild COVID-19 (a few samples of this study predate the infection). Cell type and time point are not known.

There are a few counts of this clonotype. The chain has TRBV7-8 and TRBJ2-1, with D tentatively TRBD1 (5 bases). V was clipped by 1 base and J by 12 bases, with 13 bases between them. CDR3 length: 13 amino acids. CDR1 is SGHVS, CDR2 FQNEAQ, per germline. Here the CDR3 DNA reads TGTGCCAGCAGCTTAGTAGAGACGCAGGGGCAGTTCTTC. It translates to CASSLVETQGQFF.

The sample holds a few counts of this clonotype. The genes are TRBV5-1 and TRBJ2-7; D uncertain. V was cut by 3 bases and J by 6 bases, with 16 bases left in between. The CDR3 has 14 residues. The germline V gene has CDR1 SGHRS and CDR2 YFSETQ. In DNA, the CDR3 is TGCGCCAGCAGCTCCGCCGGCCTCTCTGCCGAGCAGTACTTC. Its protein is CASSSAGLSAEQYF.

This clonotype was detected only a few times. The chain is built from TRBV6-5 and TRBJ1-4; D may be TRBD1 (5 bases). V was trimmed by 2 bases and J by 3 bases, leaving 13 bases between them. Germline loops: CDR1 MNHEY, CDR2 SVGAGI. CDR3 size: 16 residues. As DNA, the CDR3 is TGTGCCAGCAGTTACGTCCAGGGATCCTCTAATGAAAAACTGTTTTTT. It codes for CASSYVQGSSNEKLFF.

The chain has TRBV7-3 and TRBJ2-3; D might be TRBD1 or TRBD2, each matching 5 bases. This CDR3 spans 16 amino acids. Germline loops: CDR1 SGHTA, CDR2 FQGTGA. Trimming pared 6 bases from V and 6 bases from J, leaving 22 bases between. CDR3 sequence: CASRSDSGRGLDTQYF. For the CDR3, the DNA is TGTGCCAGCAGGTCGGACTCAGGGAGAGGTTTGGATACGCAGTATTTT.

In its sample, this clonotype was seen a few times. This chain links TRBV5-1 with TRBJ1-1; D unclear. The V gene lost 0 bases and the J gene lost 5 bases, with 11 bases spanning the gap. Germline V gene sequence: CDR1 SGHRS, CDR2 YFSETQ. The CDR3 extends over 14 amino acids. The CDR3 nucleotides read TGCGCCAGCAGCTTGGACCGGATTGGGACTGAAGCTTTCTTT. Translating it yields CASSLDRIGTEAFF.

This chain joins TRBV4-2 and TRBJ2-5, with D possibly called TRBD1 or TRBD2 (5 bases each). CDR1 LGHNA and CDR2 YNFKEQ come from the germline V gene. Trimming stripped 1 base from V and 6 bases from J, with 9 bases between. The CDR3 loop spans 13 amino acids. CDR3 sequence: CASSQARGQTQYF. In DNA form, the CDR3 reads TGTGCCAGCAGCCAAGCACGGGGACAGACCCAGTACTTC.

The chain employs TRBV5-1 and TRBJ1-2; no definite D call. Germline CDR1 and CDR2: SGHRS and YFSETQ. The V end was cut by 0 bases, the J end by 2 bases, with 8 bases between. The CDR3 sequence is 14 residues long. This CDR3 is CASSLAETNYGYTF. The CDR3 DNA sequence: TGCGCCAGCAGCTTGGCCGAGACCAACTATGGCTACACCTTC.

This clonotype was observed a handful of times. V is TRBV30 and J is TRBJ2-7, with D unresolved. Between the trimmed V and J ends, which lost 0 bases and 2 bases, there was a span of 8 bases. Germline assignment: CDR1 GTSNPN and CDR2 SVGIG (reference sequence). The length of the CDR3 is 13 residues. CDR3 loop: CAWSVLTTYEQYF. The CDR3 nucleotides are TGTGCCTGGAGTGTACTAACTACCTACGAGCAGTACTTC.

This clonotype has just a few counts. J is TRBJ1-1 and V is TRBV12-3 or TRBV12-4; D unclear. Deletions cut 3 bases from V and 6 bases from J, with 8 bases between. The CDR3 is 12 amino acids. The CDR3 region has the DNA TGTGCCAGCAGTTTTTATCCCGCTGAAGCTTTCTTT. Translated: CASSFYPAEAFF.

The chain joins TRBV6-5 to TRBJ2-7; D perhaps matches TRBD2 (6 bases). Between the trimmed V and J ends, which lost 2 bases and 0 bases, there was a span of 11 bases. Germline-derived CDR1 and CDR2 are MNHEY and SVGAGI. This CDR3 is built from 15 residues. This CDR3 reads CASSYARGSSYEQYF. The CDR3 DNA sequence: TGTGCCAGCAGTTACGCCCGGGGGAGCTCCTACGAGCAGTACTTC.

The rearrangement joins TRBV5-1 to TRBJ2-5; 8 bases are a match to TRBD1. Losses at the gene ends were 0 bases for V and 5 bases for J; bases not matched to a gene: 9. The V gene's germline CDR1 is SGHRS and CDR2 YFSETQ. CDR3 length: 16 residues. The chain's CDR3 is CASSLGSGGAGETQYF. CDR3 DNA sequence: TGCGCCAGCAGCTTGGGGTCAGGGGGCGCCGGGGAGACCCAGTACTTC.

This clonotype was seen a handful of times. The V and J genes are TRBV7-2 and TRBJ1-2; no definite D call. V was trimmed by 5 bases and J by 3 bases, leaving 19 bases between them. Germline CDR1 SGHTA, CDR2 FQGNSA. This CDR3 region has 16 residues. The CDR3 DNA sequence: TGTGCCAGCAGCCCCGCCTTTTGGTCCCGGGACTATGGCTACACCTTC. Its translation is CASSPAFWSRDYGYTF.

This clonotype was seen more than once but under ten times. The CDR3: CASSLGQGARGYGYTF. Written as DNA, the CDR3 is TGTGCCAGCAGCTTAGGACAGGGGGCGCGTGGCTATGGCTACACCTTC. The chain carries TRBV7-6 and TRBJ1-2, with 10 positions matching TRBD1. This CDR3 region has 16 residues. V was clipped by 1 base and J by 4 bases; unmatched bases: 6. The germline V gene encodes CDR1 SGHVS and CDR2 FNYEAQ. The entire variable domain, with the rest obtained from reference TRBV7-6 and TRBJ1-2, is as follows: GAGVSQSPRYKVTKRGQDVALRCDPISGHVSLYWYRQALGQGPEFLTYFNYEAQQDKSGLPNDRFSAERPEGSISTLTIQRTEQRDSAMYRCASSLGQGARGYGYTFGSGTRLTVV.

V is TRBV18 and J is TRBJ2-2, with D unclear. Germline CDR1 is KGHSH and CDR2 is LQKENI. The CDR3 runs to 15 residues. Trimming took off 6 bases at V and 4 bases at J, with 15 bases between the two ends. The CDR3 protein is CASSTGQVRTGELFF. CDR3 sequence (DNA): TGTGCCAGCTCCACCGGGCAGGTCCGCACCGGGGAGCTGTTTTTT.

CDR3 sequence reads: CAWSLTRLTDTQYF. CDR3 DNA: TGTGCCTGGAGCCTTACTAGACTCACAGATACGCAGTATTTT. V and J are TRBV30 and TRBJ2-3; tentatively, D is TRBD2 (5 bases). Germline assignment: CDR1 GTSNPN and CDR2 SVGIG (reference sequence). With 3 bases removed from V and 2 bases from J, the gap between germline ends came to 12 bases. This CDR3 spans 14 amino acids.

The chain employs TRBV12-3 or TRBV12-4 and TRBJ2-2; D perhaps matches TRBD2 (5 bases). The CDR3 runs to 16 residues. The V gene lost 1 base and the J gene lost 4 bases, with 13 bases spanning the gap. The CDR3 DNA sequence: TGTGCCAGCAGTTTAGGAAGGAGGTCTAGCACCGGGGAGCTGTTTTTT. Its protein is CASSLGRRSSTGELFF.

V and J are TRBV5-1 and TRBJ2-1; possible D gene TRBD2, 5 bases. V was cut by 6 bases and J by 0 bases, with 13 bases left in between. The CDR3 is made up of 15 amino acids. From germline, CDR1 is SGHRS and CDR2 YFSETQ. The CDR3 bases are TGCGCCAGCACCCCGGAGCGGCCCTCCTACAATGAGCAGTTCTTC. This gives the protein CASTPERPSYNEQFF.